The next 29 T cell receptor beta chains were all read from a single sample in a study of T cells after yellow fever vaccination. TCRdb independently ran MiXCR on the 5' RACE reads; one entry per CDR3 protein. Here the sample spans roughly 63,000 distinct CDR3 sequences, 7.4% being singletons. The input for sequencing was CD8+ T cells sorted from PBMCs, taken 15 days after the yellow fever booster vaccination. These receptors originate from a man in his thirties or forties who received the YFV17D yellow fever vaccine.

In its sample, this clonotype was seen many times. The chain employs TRBV7-9 and TRBJ2-1; either TRBD1 or TRBD2 may supply D (5 bases each). The CDR3 totals 12 residues. V was pared by 5 bases and J by 10 bases, with 12 bases between. Germline-derived CDR1 and CDR2 are SEHNR and FQNEAQ (reference sequence). This CDR3 reads CASSPGPLEQFF. DNA for the CDR3: TGTGCCAGCAGCCCGGGACCGTTGGAGCAGTTCTTC.

This clonotype came up many times. The CDR3 spells CASSPLVTGELFF. CDR3 sequence (DNA): TGTGCCAGCAGCCCACTAGTAACCGGGGAGCTGTTTTTT. The chain uses TRBV11-2 and TRBJ2-2, with a possible D match to TRBD2 (5 bases). There are 13 residues in the CDR3. V lost 5 bases to trimming and J lost 5 bases, with 9 bases between them. The germline gives CDR1 SGHAT, CDR2 FQNNGV.

This clonotype occurred many times. This chain joins TRBV6-2 or TRBV6-3 and TRBJ2-3; D is unclear. Between the trimmed V and J ends, which lost 6 bases and 5 bases, there was a span of 12 bases. Germline-derived CDR1 and CDR2 are MNHEY and SVGEGT. This CDR3 region has 13 residues. This CDR3 reads CASSPPAGDTQYF. The DNA for the CDR3 is TGTGCCAGCAGCCCCCCGGCAGGAGATACGCAGTATTTT.

Many counts were recorded for this clonotype. The V call is TRBV6-5, the J call TRBJ2-7; 10 nucleotides align to TRBD1. This CDR3 region has 14 residues. The germline V gene has CDR1 MNHEY and CDR2 SVGAGI. Losses at the gene ends were 7 bases for V and 5 bases for J; bases not matched to a gene: 8. As DNA, the CDR3 is TGTGCCAGCACCTTTGGGACAGGGGCCCACGAGCAGTACTTC. Amino acids: CASTFGTGAHEQYF.

The chain recombines TRBV19 with TRBJ2-5; possible D gene TRBD1, 6 bases. Trimming cost V 7 bases and J 4 bases, with 13 bases left between them. This CDR3 has 13 residues. Per germline, CDR1 LNHDA and CDR2 SQIVND (reference sequence). Here the CDR3 reads CASTGDQVETQYF. CDR3 DNA sequence: TGTGCCAGTACAGGGGACCAGGTAGAGACCCAGTACTTC.

As for this clonotype: A clone one base away is much larger, so this may be a read error. V is TRBV4-3 and J is TRBJ2-1; 8 bases are a match to TRBD2. The CDR3 extends over 16 amino acids. Germline loops: CDR1 LGHNA, CDR2 YSLEER. CDR3 amino acids: CACSQDYQRGYNEQFF. In DNA, the CDR3 is TGCGCCTGCAGCCAAGATTACCAGCGGGGGTACAATGAGCAGTTCTTC.

A note on this clonotype: A clone one base away is much larger, so this may be a read error. The CDR3 nucleotides are TGCAGCGAGGGACTAACGGGAACGGACAATGAGCAGTTCTTC. Its protein product is CSEGLTGTDNEQFF. The chain links TRBV29-1 to TRBJ2-1; the match to TRBD2 covers 7 bases. The CDR3 contains 14 residues. V lost 7 bases, J lost 5 bases, and 11 bases stayed unmatched. Germline CDR1 SQVTM, CDR2 ANQGSEA.

V is TRBV7-9 and J is TRBJ2-5; 9 positions match TRBD1. Germline V lookup: CDR1 SEHNR, CDR2 FQNEAQ (reference sequence). The CDR3 is made up of 15 amino acids. V lost 5 bases to trimming and J lost 5 bases; unmatched junction nucleotides: 9. In nucleotides, the CDR3 is TGTGCCAGCAGCGCCGGACAGGGGTATGGGGAGACCCAGTACTTC. Translated, it gives CASSAGQGYGETQYF.

This rearrangement joins TRBV5-5 to TRBJ2-5; TRBD2 matches 13 bases. CDR1 is SGHKS, CDR2 YYEKEE, per germline (reference sequence). The V segment lost 4 bases and the J segment 1 base; nucleotides outside the gene matches: 7. This CDR3 contains 17 residues. The CDR3 loop is CASSGGLAGPLQETQYF. The CDR3 nucleotides are TGTGCCAGCAGCGGGGGACTAGCGGGACCCCTCCAAGAGACCCAGTACTTC. Combining the CDR3 with reference TRBV5-5 and TRBJ2-5 gives the whole variable domain DAGVTQSPTHLIKTRGQQVTLRCSPISGHKSVSWYQQVLGQGPQFIFQYYEKEERGRGNFPDRFSARQFPNYSSELNVNALLLGDSALYLCASSGGLAGPLQETQYFGPGTRLLVL.

This clonotype was seen many times. This chain joins TRBV27 and TRBJ2-2; possibly TRBD1 for D (5 bases). Trimming left V 4 bases short and J 0 bases short, with 9 bases between. Germline values: CDR1 MNHEY, CDR2 SMNVEV (reference sequence). This CDR3 contains 15 residues. Written as DNA, the CDR3 is TGTGCCAGCAGTTGGGGCTATCCGAACACCGGGGAGCTGTTTTTT. Translation: CASSWGYPNTGELFF.

The chain joins TRBV10-2 to TRBJ2-3; tentatively, D is TRBD2 (6 bases). Deletions cut 8 bases from V and 7 bases from J, with 7 bases between. Germline V gene lookup returns CDR1 WSHSY and CDR2 SAAADI. This CDR3 comprises 10 residues. The DNA for the CDR3 is TGCGCCAGCGGAGGGTATACGCAGTATTTT. This translates into CASGGYTQYF.

This clonotype has a count of ten or more. The rearrangement uses TRBV29-1 and TRBJ2-1; 9 bases are a match to TRBD1. Per germline, CDR1 SQVTM and CDR2 ANQGSEA. Losses at the gene ends were 6 bases for V and 4 bases for J; bases not matched to a gene: 7. The CDR3 is 14 residues long. The CDR3 DNA reads TGCAGCGTACGCCGGGACAGGGAGTACAATGAGCAGTTCTTC. Its protein is CSVRRDREYNEQFF.

This clonotype was found many times. The genes are TRBV7-9 and TRBJ2-3, with 10 bases fitting TRBD2. CDR3 length: 15 residues. The V gene's germline CDR1 is SEHNR and CDR2 FQNEAQ (reference sequence). V lost 4 bases to trimming and J lost 5 bases; unmatched junction nucleotides: 6. CDR3: CASSYLAGEGDTQYF. CDR3 bases: TGTGCCAGCAGCTACCTAGCGGGAGAGGGAGATACGCAGTATTTT.

In this sample, this clonotype turned up a few times. DNA of the CDR3: TGTGCCTGCTATCCGGACAGGGACACCGGGGAGCTGTTTTTT. Translated: CACYPDRDTGELFF. This chain links TRBV30 with TRBJ2-2; 8 bases are a match to TRBD1. J lost 3 bases, V lost 6 bases, and 6 bases had no gene match. In germline, CDR1 is GTSNPN, CDR2 SVGIG (reference sequence). This CDR3 is built from 14 residues.

This clonotype has at least ten counts. The chain carries TRBV23-1 and TRBJ2-1; D tentatively fits TRBD1 or TRBD2 (6 bases each). TRBV23-1 is classed as an ORF, of uncertain function. Trimming stripped 4 bases from V and 3 bases from J, with 16 bases between. CDR3 length: 16 amino acids. CDR3 amino acids: CASSRSCRGLYNEQFF. CDR3 coding DNA: TGCGCCAGCAGTCGGTCTTGCAGGGGACTCTACAATGAGCAGTTCTTC.

This clonotype has a count of ten or more. The chain uses TRBV6-5 and TRBJ1-1, with 9 bases matching TRBD1. The length of the CDR3 is 14 residues. Trimming took 0 bases from V and 6 from J; bases not matched to a gene: 2. CDR1 and CDR2 (germline): MNHEY, SVGAGI. The CDR3 nucleotides read TGTGCCAGCAGTTACTCAACAGGGGGCCCTGAAGCTTTCTTT. It codes for CASSYSTGGPEAFF.

This clonotype was observed many times. J is TRBJ2-2 and V is TRBV9; 10 nucleotides agree with TRBD2. The CDR3 length is 15 residues. V lost 0 bases and J lost 7; bases outside the gene matches: 3. Germline CDR1 SGDLS, CDR2 YYNGEE. The CDR3 nucleotides read TGTGCCAGCAGCGTAGATGGACTAGCGGACGGGGAGCTGTTTTTT. Residues: CASSVDGLADGELFF.

This clonotype came up a few times. This sequence joins TRBV9 and TRBJ2-7; 8 bases are shared with TRBD2. The CDR3 sequence is 15 residues long. Germline trimming cut 4 bases from V and 6 bases from J; bases unmatched to any gene: 12. Germline assignment: CDR1 SGDLS and CDR2 YYNGEE. In DNA form, the CDR3 reads TGTGCCAGCAGCCCCACAGCGGGAGTCGGGTCCGAGCAGTACTTC. Encoded protein: CASSPTAGVGSEQYF.

This clonotype was observed many times. CDR3 in DNA: TGCGCCAGCAGCCAACTAGAGGTGGGAACTGAAGCTTTCTTT. This codes for CASSQLEVGTEAFF. The V call is TRBV4-3, the J call TRBJ1-1; the D is unclear. Trimming removed 2 bases from V and 5 bases from J, with 12 bases in between. The CDR3 totals 14 residues. The V gene's germline CDR1 is LGHNA and CDR2 YSLEER.

In this sample, this clonotype turned up many times. The rearrangement uses TRBV7-2 and TRBJ2-2; 9 bases fit TRBD2. The CDR3 is 17 amino acids. Per germline, CDR1 SGHTA and CDR2 FQGNSA. V dropped 5 bases and J dropped 3; count of bases not matched to a gene: 10. Here the CDR3 reads CASSPPSGNRDTGELFF. The CDR3 nucleotides read TGTGCCAGCAGCCCCCCTAGCGGGAATCGAGACACCGGGGAGCTGTTTTTT.

This clonotype was seen ten or more times. This rearrangement joins TRBV7-8 to TRBJ2-2; TRBD2 matches 13 bases. The CDR3 runs to 15 residues. With 4 bases clipped from V and 9 bases from J, the junction kept 5 bases outside the gene matches. Looked up from germline, CDR1 is SGHVS and CDR2 is FQNEAQ. This CDR3 is CASSSGTSGTRELFF. For the CDR3, the DNA is TGTGCCAGCAGCTCAGGGACTAGCGGGACCCGGGAGCTGTTTTTT. The full variable domain, with the rest looked up from reference TRBV7-8 and TRBJ2-2, is GAGVSQSPRYKVAKRGQDVALRCDPISGHVSLFWYQQALGQGPEFLTYFQNEAQLDKSGLPSDRFFAERPEGSVSTLKIQRTQQEDSAVYLCASSSGTSGTRELFFGEGSRLTVL.

This clonotype was counted ten times or more. The V call is TRBV10-3, the J call TRBJ2-7, with D perhaps matching TRBD1 or TRBD2 (6 bases each). Trimming took off 5 bases at V and 5 bases at J, with 19 bases between the two ends. Germline values: CDR1 ENHRY, CDR2 SYGVKD. The CDR3 extends over 15 amino acids. CDR3 sequence (DNA): TGTGCCATCAGTCTAATCCGGGACGGGGGCAACGAGCAGTACTTC. It encodes CAISLIRDGGNEQYF.

A remark on this clonotype: The germline gene is not matched at one end of the junction; a read error may be the cause. This chain uses TRBV29-1 with TRBJ2-1; 9 bases align to TRBD2. The CDR3 has 12 residues. Germline V gives CDR1 SQVTM, CDR2 ANQGSEA. CDR3 bases: TGCAGCGTTGAAGTTAGCGGGAGCCCCCACCTCTTC. The encoded protein is CSVEVSGSPHLF.

This clonotype was seen many times. The V and J genes are TRBV23-1 and TRBJ2-1; 9 nucleotides align to TRBD1. TRBV23-1 is flagged as an ORF with uncertain function. Trimming at V came to 4 bases and at J to 6 bases, leaving 13 bases not matched to a gene. This CDR3 spans 17 amino acids. The CDR3 DNA is TGCGCCAGCAGTCCTCCTCGGTGGGGACAGGGTTTCAATGAGCAGTTCTTC. This translates into CASSPPRWGQGFNEQFF.

This clonotype was detected many times. The rearrangement uses TRBV7-6 and TRBJ1-2; no clear D gene. V was pared by 3 bases and J by 10 bases, with 18 bases between. Germline V gene lookup returns CDR1 SGHVS and CDR2 FNYEAQ. This CDR3 comprises 14 residues. CDR3 sequence: CASSFLGDSVDYTF. CDR3 in DNA: TGTGCCAGCAGCTTCTTGGGAGATTCGGTTGACTACACCTTC.

This clonotype was seen ten or more times. V and J are TRBV7-9 and TRBJ2-1; no definite D call. The CDR3 is 13 residues long. V was shortened by 3 bases and J by 9 bases, with 12 bases between the two germline ends. CDR1 is SEHNR and CDR2 is FQNEAQ in the germline V gene (reference sequence). The DNA of the CDR3 is TGTGCCAGCAGCTTTAACAGCTTGAGTGAGCAGTTCTTC. This gives the protein CASSFNSLSEQFF.

This clonotype was observed at least ten times. This chain joins TRBV4-3 and TRBJ2-1, with 10 bases matching TRBD2. Germline V gives CDR1 LGHNA, CDR2 YSLEER. Germline trimming cut 0 bases from V and 4 bases from J; bases unmatched to any gene: 6. CDR3 length: 17 residues. This CDR3 is CASSQDTTAGGYNEQFF. DNA of the CDR3: TGCGCCAGCAGCCAAGATACGACAGCGGGGGGGTACAATGAGCAGTTCTTC.

This clonotype was picked up many times. J is TRBJ2-5 and V is TRBV11-2; 10 bases align to TRBD2. CDR3 length equals 19 residues. Germline V CDR1 and CDR2: SGHAT, FQNNGV. Trimming took 1 base from V and 0 from J; bases not matched to a gene: 11. DNA for the CDR3: TGTGCCAGCAGCTTAGTATCGTCTAGCGGGAGTATGGACCAAGAGACCCAGTACTTC. It yields the protein CASSLVSSSGSMDQETQYF.

V is TRBV21-1 and J is TRBJ2-5; no DNA check was done on the table's D call, TRBD1. TRBV21-1 is labeled a pseudogene. CDR3 length: 16 residues. CDR3 loop: CASSKGRQVGRETQYF. As DNA, the CDR3 is TGTGCCAGCAGCAAAGGGCGACAGGTGGGGAGGGAGACCCAGTACTTC.